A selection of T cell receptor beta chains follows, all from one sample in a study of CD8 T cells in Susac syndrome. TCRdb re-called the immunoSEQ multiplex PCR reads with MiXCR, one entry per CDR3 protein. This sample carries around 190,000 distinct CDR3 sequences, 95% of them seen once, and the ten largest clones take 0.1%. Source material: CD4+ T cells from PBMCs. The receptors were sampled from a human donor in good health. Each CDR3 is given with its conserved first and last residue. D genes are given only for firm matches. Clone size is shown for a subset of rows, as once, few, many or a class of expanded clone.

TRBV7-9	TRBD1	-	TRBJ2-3	CASSLTGAGTTDTQYF	TGTGCCAGCAGCTTAACAGGGGCTGGGACCACAGATACGCAGTATTTT
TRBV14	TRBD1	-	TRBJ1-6	CATGTGVSPLHF	TGTGCCACCGGGACAGGGGTGTCACCCCTCCACTTT
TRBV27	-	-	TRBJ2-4	CASRLKNIQYF	TGTGCCAGCAGACTAAAAAACATTCAGTACTTC
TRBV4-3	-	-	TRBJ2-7	CASSQEGQGGNEQYF	TGCGCCAGCAGCCAAGAAGGTCAGGGGGGTAACGAGCAGTACTTC
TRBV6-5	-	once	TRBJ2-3	CASAKRQQVDTQYF	TGTGCCAGCGCCAAAAGGCAGCAGGTAGATACGCAGTATTTT
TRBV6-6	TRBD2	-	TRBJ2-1	CAARGGREGNEQFF	TGTGCCGCCCGGGGCGGGCGGGAGGGCAATGAGCAGTTCTTC
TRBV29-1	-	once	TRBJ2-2	CSVGPDTGELFF	TGCAGCGTGGGCCCCGACACCGGGGAGCTGTTTTTT
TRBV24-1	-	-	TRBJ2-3	CATSAASEDTQYF	TGTGCCACCAGTGCCGCTTCGGAAGATACGCAGTATTTT
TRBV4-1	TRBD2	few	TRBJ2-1	CASSHASGRAVGNEQFF	TGCGCCAGCAGCCACGCTAGCGGGAGGGCCGTCGGGAATGAGCAGTTCTTC
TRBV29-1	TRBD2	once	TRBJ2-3	CSVHTTSGGFTDTQYF	TGCAGCGTTCACACCACTAGCGGGGGGTTCACAGATACGCAGTATTTT